The 26 T cell receptor beta chains given below trace back to one sample, sequenced in a study of CD8 T cells in Susac syndrome. The RNA, about 0.5 to 1 ug, was put through reverse transcription using random hexamers. Each CDR3 protein gets one entry after TCRdb re-called the immunoSEQ multiplex PCR reads with MiXCR. The sample records 200,000 to 300,000 distinct CDR3 sequences, roughly 95% being singletons. The sample was CD4+ T cells from PBMCs. These receptors were collected from a human donor with multiple sclerosis.

This chain connects TRBV20-1 to TRBJ2-1; 8 positions agree with TRBD2. Germline V lookup: CDR1 DFQATT, CDR2 SNEGSKA (reference sequence). V lost 0 bases to trimming and J lost 0 bases; unmatched junction nucleotides: 4. This CDR3 is built from 16 residues. CDR3 bases: TGCAGTGCTAGAGATCCCCGGGGGGGCTCCTACAATGAGCAGTTCTTC. Encoded protein: CSARDPRGGSYNEQFF.

The J gene is TRBJ1-3, the V gene TRBV12-3 or TRBV12-4; unclear D gene. The CDR3 extends over 13 amino acids. The V end was cut by 5 bases, the J end by 2 bases, with 7 bases between. In DNA, the CDR3 is TGTGCCAGCAGTCTAACGGCTGGAAACACCATATATTTT. This translates into CASSLTAGNTIYF.

The gene calls are TRBV15 and TRBJ2-7; the match to TRBD2 covers 7 bases. This CDR3 has 13 residues. The ends lost 3 bases at V and 3 bases at J; junction bases unmatched: 2. The germline V gene has CDR1 LNHNV and CDR2 YYDKDF (reference sequence). The DNA for the CDR3 is TGTGCCACCAGCAGGGGAGGGCTCTACGAGCAGTACTTC. This codes for CATSRGGLYEQYF.

This clonotype was seen only once. This chain connects TRBV2 to TRBJ1-5; D uncertain. The V end was cut by 6 bases, the J end by 6 bases, with 12 bases between. This CDR3 is 13 amino acids long. In germline, CDR1 is SNHLY, CDR2 FYNNEI. The CDR3 DNA is TGTGCCAGCAGGGCTGAGACTTCTCAGCCCCAGCATTTT. Translation gives CASRAETSQPQHF.

As DNA, the CDR3 is TGCGCCAGCAGCCCAATACAGGCTTCCTACGAGCAGTACTTC. Its translation: CASSPIQASYEQYF. The rearrangement joins TRBV4-1 to TRBJ2-7, with TRBD1 as a possible D gene (5 bases). Per the germline V gene, CDR1 is MGHRA and CDR2 is YSYEKL. CDR3 length equals 14 residues. V shed 4 bases and J shed 1 base, with 11 bases lying between them.

The V gene is TRBV11-3, the J gene TRBJ2-6, with D perhaps matching TRBD1 or TRBD2 (5 bases each). With 2 bases removed from V and 0 bases from J, the gap between germline ends came to 11 bases. Germline loops: CDR1 SGHNT, CDR2 YENEEA. The CDR3 extends over 17 amino acids. In DNA form, the CDR3 reads TGTGCCAGCAGCTTACCGGGACGGCTCTCTGGGGCCAACGTCCTGACTTTC. This translates into CASSLPGRLSGANVLTF.

The J gene is TRBJ2-7, the V gene TRBV29-1; D unclear. Germline V lookup: CDR1 SQVTM, CDR2 ANQGSEA. Trimming cost V 4 bases and J 2 bases, with 6 bases left between them. This CDR3 comprises 11 residues. The CDR3 bases are TGCAGCGTTGGTGGAGCCTACGAGCAGTACTTC. As protein: CSVGGAYEQYF.

This clonotype appeared a single time. J is TRBJ1-2 and V is TRBV3-1, with D possibly being TRBD1 (5 bases). CDR3 length: 15 residues. Per germline, CDR1 LGHDT and CDR2 YNNKEL (reference sequence). Deletions cut 1 base from V and 5 bases from J, with 14 bases between. This chain's CDR3 is CASSQARDLLYGYTF. In DNA, the CDR3 is TGTGCCAGCAGCCAAGCCCGGGACCTCCTTTATGGCTACACCTTC.

In its sample, this clonotype was seen once. V gene TRBV28 combines with J gene TRBJ2-7; D ambiguous. The CDR3 has 11 amino acids. Germline values: CDR1 MDHEN, CDR2 SYDVKM. Trimming left V 6 bases short and J 7 bases short, with 10 bases between. The CDR3 sequence is CASRISTEQYF. Here the CDR3 DNA reads TGTGCCAGCAGAATATCAACAGAGCAGTACTTC.

The chain has TRBV10-3 and TRBJ2-3, with a possible D match to TRBD2 (5 bases). The V end lost 7 bases, the J end lost 3 bases, and 11 bases lay between the germline ends. This CDR3 contains 13 residues. The germline CDR1 and CDR2 sequences are ENHRY and SYGVKD. CDR3: CAINRERTDTQYF. The DNA of the CDR3 is TGTGCCATCAACCGGGAAAGAACAGATACGCAGTATTTT.

The chain carries TRBV6-2 or TRBV6-3 and TRBJ2-7; tentatively, D is TRBD1 or TRBD2 (5 bases each). The CDR3 is made up of 15 amino acids. Trimming removed 6 bases from V and 2 bases from J, with 17 bases in between. CDR1 MNHEY and CDR2 SVGEGT come from the germline V gene. The CDR3 DNA is TGTGCCAGCAGCTCAGCGGTAGGGGTGGCCTACGAGCAGTACTTC. Its protein is CASSSAVGVAYEQYF.

V and J are TRBV12-3 or TRBV12-4 and TRBJ2-7, with 7 bases matching TRBD1. With V trimmed by 3 bases and J by 9 bases, 8 bases remained unmatched. CDR3 length equals 13 residues. Here the CDR3 reads CASSLVGGEGQYF. The DNA for the CDR3 is TGTGCCAGCAGTTTGGTAGGGGGCGAGGGGCAGTACTTC.

The chain has TRBV28 and TRBJ2-1; D unresolved. Trimming cost V 1 base and J 5 bases, with 9 bases left between them. Germline V gene lookup returns CDR1 MDHEN and CDR2 SYDVKM. The CDR3 covers 14 residues. CDR3 DNA sequence: TGTGCCAGCAGTTTATTACTTCCAGACAATGAGCAGTTCTTC. Its protein is CASSLLLPDNEQFF.

The chain employs TRBV30 and TRBJ2-7; either TRBD1 or TRBD2 may fit D (6 bases each). The CDR3 has 14 amino acids. The V end lost 0 bases, the J end lost 1 base, and 10 bases lay between the germline ends. The germline V gene has CDR1 GTSNPN and CDR2 SVGIG (reference sequence). In DNA form, the CDR3 reads TGTGCCTGGAGTGTGGGGGGCGGTTCCTACGAGCAGTACTTC. It encodes CAWSVGGGSYEQYF.

This CDR3 reads CASSIYTGEETQYF. CDR3 nucleotides: TGTGCCAGTAGTATTTACACAGGGGAAGAGACCCAGTACTTC. V and J are TRBV19 and TRBJ2-5, with TRBD1 matching over 7 bases. The germline gives CDR1 LNHDA, CDR2 SQIVND (reference sequence). This CDR3 contains 14 residues. V gave up 3 bases and J gave up 3 bases; unmatched junction bases: 4. The variable domain in full, completed from reference TRBV19 and TRBJ2-5, reads DGGITQSPKYLFRKEGQNVTLSCEQNLNHDAMYWYRQDPGQGLRLIYYSQIVNDFQKGDIAEGYSVSREKKESFPLTVTSAQKNPTAFYLCASSIYTGEETQYFGPGTRLLVL.

This clonotype has just one count. CDR3 DNA: TGCAGCGTTGAAGGGAAGGGGGCGCTGAACACTGAAGCTTTCTTT. Translation gives CSVEGKGALNTEAFF. The chain couples TRBV29-1 to TRBJ1-1; 7 positions match TRBD1. The CDR3 has 15 amino acids. Germline lookup yields CDR1 SQVTM and CDR2 ANQGSEA. V shed 1 base, J shed 0 bases, and the junction held 5 bases outside the gene matches.

V usage is TRBV7-8 and J usage is TRBJ2-3, with D unclear. The CDR3 sequence is 13 residues long. Germline V gene data show CDR1 as SGHVS and CDR2 as FQNEAQ. With 1 base removed from V and 2 bases from J, the gap between germline ends came to 4 bases. CDR3 bases: TGTGCCAGCAGCTTAGAAAACACAGATACGCAGTATTTT. Its translation: CASSLENTDTQYF.

The V and J genes are TRBV3-1 and TRBJ2-2; D unresolved. The germline V and J ends were trimmed by 0 bases and 3 bases, with 8 bases remaining between them. This CDR3 region has 15 residues. Germline lookup yields CDR1 LGHDT and CDR2 YNNKEL (reference sequence). Here the CDR3 DNA reads TGTGCCAGCAGCCAAGACGCTGTCGACACCGGGGAGCTGTTTTTT. Its protein product is CASSQDAVDTGELFF.

This chain joins TRBV12-3 or TRBV12-4 and TRBJ2-2, with D hard to call. Trimming removed 6 bases at V and 6 bases at J, with 11 bases between. CDR3 length equals 13 residues. The CDR3, as DNA: TGTGCCAGCAGGGTATTGCAGGCCGGGGAGCTGTTTTTT. Residues: CASRVLQAGELFF.

The chain recombines TRBV7-9 with TRBJ2-5; 9 positions agree with TRBD2. The junction had 4 bases not matched to a gene; V was cut back by 5 bases and J by 3 bases. The germline CDR1 and CDR2 sequences are SEHNR and FQNEAQ (reference sequence). CDR3 length: 14 amino acids. CDR3 coding DNA: TGTGCCAGCAGCCATGGGACTAGCAAAGAGACCCAGTACTTC. Amino acid sequence: CASSHGTSKETQYF.

The rearrangement joins TRBV30 to TRBJ2-7, with TRBD1 identical over 7 bases. CDR3 size: 13 residues. Losses at the gene ends were 2 bases for V and 6 bases for J; bases not matched to a gene: 7. Germline V CDR1 and CDR2: GTSNPN, SVGIG (reference sequence). This chain's CDR3 is CAWSTTGIGEQYV. The CDR3 nucleotides read TGTGCCTGGAGTACGACAGGGATCGGCGAGCAGTACGTC.

The chain employs TRBV10-3 and TRBJ2-7, with 10 bases identical to TRBD2. J gave up 6 bases and V 6 bases, and 8 bases lay outside the gene matches. In germline, CDR1 is ENHRY, CDR2 SYGVKD. The CDR3 is 14 residues long. The CDR3 region is CAIRESGGASEQYF. CDR3 DNA: TGTGCCATCAGGGAAAGCGGGGGGGCAAGCGAGCAGTACTTC.

This chain joins TRBV29-1 and TRBJ2-2; D is undetermined. V lost 3 bases, J lost 1 base, and 6 bases lay in between. The CDR3 has 13 amino acids. Germline CDR1 is SQVTM and CDR2 is ANQGSEA. In nucleotides, the CDR3 is TGCAGCGTTGATTCTGGGAACACCGGGGAGCTGTTTTTT. Its protein is CSVDSGNTGELFF.

The chain couples TRBV3-1 to TRBJ1-2; D remains ambiguous. V was pared by 0 bases and J by 5 bases, with 7 bases between. Germline CDR1 LGHDT, CDR2 YNNKEL (reference sequence). CDR3 size: 13 residues. The CDR3 loop is CASSQEGGYGYTF. The CDR3 nucleotides are TGTGCCAGCAGCCAAGAGGGCGGATATGGCTACACCTTC.

This clonotype was detected a few times. The gene calls are TRBV5-4 and TRBJ2-5, with a weak D call TRBD2 (7 bases). Trimming shortened V by 0 bases and J by 5 bases, and 11 bases separated the two germline ends. CDR3 length equals 14 residues. The germline V gene encodes CDR1 SGHNT and CDR2 YYREEE (reference sequence). Written as DNA, the CDR3 is TGTGCCAGCAGCTTGGCGGGGGGCTTTGAGACCCAGTACTTC. Translated, it gives CASSLAGGFETQYF.

The V gene is TRBV27, the J gene TRBJ1-2; tentatively, D is TRBD1 (6 bases). This CDR3 contains 13 residues. Germline V lookup: CDR1 MNHEY, CDR2 SMNVEV (reference sequence). The V gene lost 8 bases and the J gene lost 1 base, with 11 bases spanning the gap. DNA for the CDR3: TGTGCCAGCCGCCAGGACAGTAACTATGGCTACACCTTC. This translates into CASRQDSNYGYTF.